One and the same sample provided the 13 T cell receptor beta chains below, sequenced in a study of long-term antiretroviral therapy in people with HIV. Run at survey level, the immunoSEQ assay was version v3.0. Data came from immunoSEQ multiplex PCR; TCRdb stores just in-frame clones and leaves some out. The profile shows approximately 17,000 clones, approximately 91% of them singletons. The sequenced sample was unsorted PBMCs, obtained 0.6 years after starting antiretroviral therapy. These TCRs come from a woman aged 40 to 50 with HIV.

CDR3 DNA sequence: TGTGCCAGCTCACCATACGGGACGCTTAGCTCTGGAAACACCATATATTTT. Amino acid sequence: CASSPYGTLSSGNTIYF. V gene TRBV18 combines with J gene TRBJ1-3, with D possibly matching TRBD1 (5 bases). V was trimmed by 2 bases and J by 0 bases, leaving 14 bases between them. This CDR3 has 17 amino acids. Germline values: CDR1 KGHSH, CDR2 LQKENI.

The gene calls are TRBV18 and TRBJ1-2; no clear D gene. The CDR3 covers 15 residues. Between the trimmed V and J ends, which lost 3 bases and 4 bases, there was a span of 15 bases. The germline gives CDR1 KGHSH, CDR2 LQKENI. The CDR3 region is CASSPLQISIYGYTF. CDR3 coding DNA: TGTGCCAGCTCACCCTTACAGATCTCTATCTATGGCTACACCTTC.

The chain has TRBV30 and TRBJ1-5; the match to TRBD1 covers 11 bases. The CDR3 runs 15 residues. Germline CDR1 and CDR2: GTSNPN and SVGIG (reference sequence). Losses at the gene ends were 4 bases for V and 4 bases for J; bases not matched to a gene: 6. CDR3 sequence: CAWNPGTGGNQPQHF. The CDR3 DNA is TGTGCCTGGAACCCGGGGACAGGGGGAAATCAGCCCCAGCATTTT.

This chain joins TRBV20-1 and TRBJ1-2; D is uncertain. CDR1 and CDR2 (germline): DFQATT, SNEGSKA (reference sequence). The V end was cut by 0 bases, the J end by 7 bases, with 6 bases between. This CDR3 has 11 residues. The CDR3 region has the DNA TGCAGTGCTAGAGAAGAAAGTGGCTACACCTTC. Protein sequence: CSAREESGYTF.

The chain recombines TRBV19 with TRBJ1-1; D gene unclear. Germline V gene sequence: CDR1 LNHDA, CDR2 SQIVND (reference sequence). V was trimmed by 0 bases and J by 6 bases, leaving 17 bases between them. The CDR3 is 16 residues long. CDR3 sequence: CASSIDSRTAQSEAFF. In DNA form, the CDR3 reads TGTGCCAGTAGTATAGATTCCCGGACGGCCCAGTCTGAAGCTTTCTTT.

The chain combines TRBV5-6 with TRBJ2-5; TRBD2 agrees at 8 bases. CDR3 size: 14 residues. Trimming took 6 bases from V and 2 from J; bases not matched to a gene: 6. Germline V gives CDR1 SGHDT, CDR2 YYEEEE. Written as DNA, the CDR3 is TGTGCCAGCACCTTAGCGGGGCCGCAAGAGACCCAGTACTTC. Translated: CASTLAGPQETQYF.

The chain has TRBV19 and TRBJ1-2; 9 positions match TRBD1. Germline trimming cut 1 base from V and 1 base from J; bases unmatched to any gene: 4. Germline values: CDR1 LNHDA, CDR2 SQIVND (reference sequence). This CDR3 is built from 16 residues. CDR3 loop: CASSIGTGVDNYGYTF. CDR3 nucleotide sequence: TGTGCCAGTAGTATAGGGACAGGGGTAGATAACTATGGCTACACCTTC.

The V call is TRBV7-6, the J call TRBJ2-6; D is perhaps TRBD1 (6 bases). The length of the CDR3 is 19 residues. Germline loops: CDR1 SGHVS, CDR2 FNYEAQ. V was trimmed by 2 bases and J by 0 bases, leaving 17 bases between them. DNA for the CDR3: TGTGCCAGCAGCTTAATGCCGGGACACCAGAGCTCTGGGGCCAACGTCCTGACTTTC. It is translated as CASSLMPGHQSSGANVLTF.

The V call is TRBV6-4, the J call TRBJ2-3, with a weak D call TRBD2 (5 bases). Trimming shortened V by 3 bases and J by 0 bases, and 7 bases separated the two germline ends. The CDR3 extends over 14 amino acids. Germline V gene lookup returns CDR1 MRHNA and CDR2 SNTAGT. The CDR3 here is CASSEGGSTDTQYF. The DNA of the CDR3 is TGTGCCAGCAGTGAAGGCGGGAGCACAGATACGCAGTATTTT.

Of note for this clone: One end of the junction does not line up with germline, which may come from a read error. J is TRBJ2-5 and V is TRBV7-9, with TRBD2 matching 12 bases. CDR1 is SEHNR, CDR2 FQNEAQ, per germline (reference sequence). CDR3 length equals 16 residues. CDR3 bases: TGTGCCAGCAGATTAGCTAGCGGGGGGGCGGAAGAGACCCAGTACTTC. Protein product: CASRLASGGAEETQYF.

The chain has TRBV4-1 and TRBJ1-1, with a possible D match to TRBD1 (6 bases). Germline V gene sequence: CDR1 MGHRA, CDR2 YSYEKL. The V end lost 4 bases, the J end lost 8 bases, and 20 bases lay between the germline ends. The CDR3 runs to 15 residues. The CDR3 spells CASSPQMGAGLEAFF. Here the CDR3 DNA reads TGCGCCAGCAGCCCCCAGATGGGGGCGGGACTCGAAGCTTTCTTT.

A single count supports this clone. The chain couples TRBV14 to TRBJ1-1; D uncertain. The germline CDR1 and CDR2 sequences are SGHDN and FVKESK. The V gene lost 2 bases and the J gene lost 4 bases, with 5 bases spanning the gap. The CDR3 extends over 12 amino acids. The DNA for the CDR3 is TGTGCCAGCAGCCAATGGTCCACTGAAGCTTTCTTT. Its protein is CASSQWSTEAFF.

The chain combines TRBV19 with TRBJ1-5; possible D gene TRBD1, 5 bases. CDR3 size: 17 residues. The germline CDR1 and CDR2 sequences are LNHDA and SQIVND (reference sequence). V shed 5 bases and J shed 0 bases, with 17 bases lying between them. The CDR3 DNA reads TGTGCCAGTAGTGATAATATAGGGGATTCTAGCAATCAGCCCCAGCATTTT. It specifies CASSDNIGDSSNQPQHF.